This T cell receptor (beta chain) was recovered during a study of cytomegalovirus exposure and HLA in healthy donors. Study-level points and caveats: A later analysis appeared to link common viral pathogens to several of the most significant clusters. The study listed under 200 cytomegalovirus-associated TCR beta chains.

The CDR3 consists of 15 residues. V was cut by 3 bases and J by 3 bases, with 14 bases left in between. From germline, CDR1 is ENHRY and CDR2 SYGVKD. Nominally healthy donors were sampled, though unrecorded immune exposures were likely. About this clone itself: Its target is unknown.

Amplification used 60 Vbeta primers and 13 Jbeta primers. The data were produced by immunoSEQ multiplex PCR, yet TCRdb's version contains in-frame clones alone and is incomplete. The sample contains 150,000 to 200,000 clones, around 83% of which appear only once. This chain joins TRBV10-3 and TRBJ1-2; D is ambiguous. This clonotype was obtained from a man aged 45-65 years in good health and CMV-seronegative. Specimen: PBMCs. CDR3 DNA sequence: TGTGCCATCAGTGATAAGGGAGGAGTGGACTATGGCTACACCTTC. Residues: CAISDKGGVDYGYTF.